These 13 T cell receptor beta chains were sequenced from one sample in a study of beta chain features in type 1 diabetes. Study conclusions and caveats: There was a moderate but significant shortening of TCRB CDR3s in all four CD4+ subsets of Type 1 diabetes patients.

What these receptors recognize is not known. The study reverse transcribed the entire isolated RNA, so it sequenced expressed TCRB transcripts. Here immunoSEQ multiplex PCR was the method, and the copy in TCRdb shows in-frame clones only, minus some. The sample lists approximately 730,000 clones, 13% occurring once. Sample: naive CD4+ T cells from blood. These receptors were obtained from a man aged 18 to 29 with type 1 diabetes.

The sample holds a few counts of this clone. The chain is built from TRBV2 and TRBJ2-7, with TRBD1 matching 7 bases. From germline, CDR1 is SNHLY and CDR2 FYNNEI. The junction had 14 bases not matched to a gene; V was cut back by 7 bases and J by 5 bases. This CDR3 spans 15 amino acids. The CDR3 here is CASTLTRQGNDEQYF. For the CDR3, the DNA is TGTGCCAGCACTCTCACTCGACAGGGTAACGACGAGCAGTACTTC.

This clone was seen a few times. Other DNA sequences in this specimen translate into the identical CDR3. The gene calls are TRBV11-3 and TRBJ2-1; D is uncertain. V shed 1 base and J shed 3 bases, with 4 bases lying between them. The CDR3 is 13 residues long. The germline V gene encodes CDR1 SGHNT and CDR2 YENEEA. The chain's CDR3 is CASSLGVYNEQFF. DNA of the CDR3: TGTGCCAGCAGCTTAGGGGTCTACAATGAGCAGTTCTTC.

The chain has TRBV19 and TRBJ1-5; D is unresolved. The CDR3 contains 13 residues. The germline CDR1 and CDR2 sequences are LNHDA and SQIVND (reference sequence). Trimming stripped 5 bases from V and 3 bases from J, with 8 bases between. This chain's CDR3 is CASSPHFNQPQHF. The CDR3 DNA reads as TGTGCCAGTAGTCCGCACTTCAATCAGCCCCAGCATTTT. Full variable domain (missing parts from reference TRBV19 and TRBJ1-5): DGGITQSPKYLFRKEGQNVTLSCEQNLNHDAMYWYRQDPGQGLRLIYYSQIVNDFQKGDIAEGYSVSREKKESFPLTVTSAQKNPTAFYLCASSPHFNQPQHFGDGTRLSIL.

In its sample, this clone was seen a few times. The rearrangement joins TRBV30 to TRBJ1-1, with D possibly matching TRBD1 (5 bases). The CDR3 is 11 residues long. The germline V gene has CDR1 GTSNPN and CDR2 SVGIG (reference sequence). The germline V and J ends were trimmed by 3 bases and 10 bases, with 12 bases remaining between them. The CDR3 DNA is TGTGCCTGGAGCCTGGGGGTGGGAGCTTTCTTT. Its translation: CAWSLGVGAFF.

This clone was detected only a few times. The chain has TRBV9 and TRBJ2-1; D might be TRBD2 (6 bases). Looked up from germline, CDR1 is SGDLS and CDR2 is YYNGEE. Trimming took 4 bases from V and 5 from J, leaving 16 bases between them. There are 15 residues in the CDR3. In DNA form, the CDR3 reads TGTGCCAGCAGCCCAGCCGCGGGGCTGGACAATGAGCAGTTCTTC. Its protein is CASSPAAGLDNEQFF.

This rearrangement joins TRBV4-2 to TRBJ1-4, with D possibly TRBD1 on 5 matching bases. V lost 3 bases and J lost 3, with 23 bases in between. This CDR3 comprises 19 residues. Germline V CDR1 and CDR2: LGHNA, YNFKEQ. CDR3: CASSQVIGRGKLANEKLFF. The CDR3 region has the DNA TGTGCCAGCAGCCAGGTTATCGGTAGGGGAAAGTTAGCTAATGAAAAACTGTTTTTT.

This clone has only a few counts. CDR3: CASSARTGAYEQYF. CDR3 coding DNA: TGTGCCAGCAGTGCCCGAACGGGGGCTTACGAGCAGTACTTC. The V call is TRBV25-1, the J call TRBJ2-7, with D possibly called TRBD1 or TRBD2 (6 bases each). CDR1 MGHDK and CDR2 SYGVNS come from the germline V gene. The CDR3 runs to 14 residues. V shed 4 bases and J shed 4 bases, with 14 bases lying between them.

This clone was detected only a few times. The chain has TRBV2 and TRBJ2-7; D unclear. The CDR3 runs to 11 residues. Germline CDR1 is SNHLY and CDR2 is FYNNEI. Trimming removed 4 bases from V and 2 bases from J, with 3 bases in between. CDR3 in amino acids: CASSGTYEQYF. As DNA, the CDR3 is TGTGCCAGCAGTGGGACCTACGAGCAGTACTTC.

A few counts support this clone. This chain uses TRBV7-9 with TRBJ2-1; 8 nucleotides line up with TRBD1. The CDR3 sequence is 16 residues long. V shed 1 base, J shed 6 bases, and the junction held 8 bases outside the gene matches. CDR1 and CDR2 from the germline V gene are SEHNR and FQNEAQ (reference sequence). The CDR3 coding sequence is TGTGCCAGCAGCTTAGGTCGGACAGGGAAGGGCAATGAGCAGTTCTTC. It encodes CASSLGRTGKGNEQFF.

The chain recombines TRBV19 with TRBJ2-1; D not resolved. V lost 3 bases to trimming and J lost 4 bases, with 16 bases between them. This CDR3 has 16 residues. CDR1 LNHDA and CDR2 SQIVND come from the germline V gene (reference sequence). Here the CDR3 DNA reads TGTGCCAGTAGTATGCGAGCACAGTTAAATTACAATGAGCAGTTCTTC. Residues: CASSMRAQLNYNEQFF.

This clone has more than one count but fewer than ten. The chain uses TRBV28 and TRBJ2-2; maybe TRBD1 (6 bases). Trimming removed 6 bases at V and 5 bases at J, with 13 bases between. The CDR3 covers 14 residues. Germline V lookup: CDR1 MDHEN, CDR2 SYDVKM. CDR3 bases: TGTGCCAGCAGGAAGACAGGATTAACCGGGGAGCTGTTTTTT. Encoded protein: CASRKTGLTGELFF.

This clone showed up just a few times. The chain has TRBV11-1 and TRBJ2-5; D call uncertain. Germline CDR1 and CDR2: SGHAT and FQDESV (reference sequence). V lost 4 bases and J 0 bases, leaving 3 bases between the germline ends. The CDR3 is 12 residues long. Here the CDR3 reads CASSSHQETQYF. The CDR3 region has the DNA TGTGCCAGCAGCTCCCACCAAGAGACCCAGTACTTC.

This clone was seen more than once but under ten times. The chain links TRBV4-1 to TRBJ2-2, with D perhaps TRBD2 (6 bases). The CDR3 consists of 18 residues. V lost 1 base and J lost 1, with 16 bases in between. Germline loops: CDR1 MGHRA, CDR2 YSYEKL. CDR3 sequence: CASSQGQLVRGNTGELFF. CDR3 sequence (DNA): TGCGCCAGCAGCCAAGGTCAATTGGTGCGGGGGAACACCGGGGAGCTGTTTTTT.